This T cell receptor (beta chain) was captured by sequencing in a study of human T cells and chemical hapten exposure. Time point given: patch test 1, 2 weeks after DPC sensitization. Treatment reported: therapeutic diphenylcyclopropenone sensitization with weekly scalp DPC. The CDR3 loop spans 15 amino acids. Unmatched junction bases numbered 2, after V lost 1 base and J lost 1 base. Per germline, CDR1 GTSNPN and CDR2 SVGIG (reference sequence). TCRdb re-analysed the RACE reads in MiXCR, keeping a single row per CDR3 protein. The profile covers 180,000 or so distinct CDR3 sequences, with around 13% appearing a single time and about 1.8% taken by the ten largest.

The clonotype comes from a woman aged 25 to 39 with alopecia areata. Some clones in this sample may be carry-over from other donors' samples. This chain joins TRBV30 and TRBJ2-1; TRBD2 matches at 9 bases. The sample consisted of whole blood, taken in connection with sensitization to the hapten diphenylcyclopropenone (DPC). The CDR3 is CAWSGGLASYNEQFF. Here the CDR3 DNA reads TGTGCCTGGAGTGGGGGACTAGCTTCCTACAATGAGCAGTTCTTC.